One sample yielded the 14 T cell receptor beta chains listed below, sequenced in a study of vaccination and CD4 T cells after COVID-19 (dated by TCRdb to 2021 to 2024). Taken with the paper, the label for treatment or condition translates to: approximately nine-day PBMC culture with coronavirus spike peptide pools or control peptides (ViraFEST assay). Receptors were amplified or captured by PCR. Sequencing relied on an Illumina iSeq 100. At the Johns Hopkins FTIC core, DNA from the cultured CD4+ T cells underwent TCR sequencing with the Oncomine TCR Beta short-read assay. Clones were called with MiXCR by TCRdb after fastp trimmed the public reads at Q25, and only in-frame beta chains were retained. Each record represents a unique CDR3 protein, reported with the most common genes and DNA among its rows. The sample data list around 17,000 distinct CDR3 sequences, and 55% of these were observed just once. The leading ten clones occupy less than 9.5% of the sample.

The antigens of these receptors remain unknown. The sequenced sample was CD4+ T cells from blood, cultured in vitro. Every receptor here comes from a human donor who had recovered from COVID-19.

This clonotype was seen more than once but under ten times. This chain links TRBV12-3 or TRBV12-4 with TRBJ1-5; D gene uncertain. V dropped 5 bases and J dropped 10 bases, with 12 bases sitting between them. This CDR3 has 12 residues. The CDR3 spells CASSTPPGPQHF. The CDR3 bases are TGTGCCAGCAGTACCCCCCCTGGACCCCAGCATTTT.

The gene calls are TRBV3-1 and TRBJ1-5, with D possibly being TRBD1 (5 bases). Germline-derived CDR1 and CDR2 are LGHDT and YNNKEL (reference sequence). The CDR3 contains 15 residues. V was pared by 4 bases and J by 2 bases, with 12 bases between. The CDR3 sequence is CASSLFRDGNQPQHF. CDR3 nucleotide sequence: TGTGCCAGCAGCCTTTTCCGGGACGGCAATCAGCCCCAGCATTTT.

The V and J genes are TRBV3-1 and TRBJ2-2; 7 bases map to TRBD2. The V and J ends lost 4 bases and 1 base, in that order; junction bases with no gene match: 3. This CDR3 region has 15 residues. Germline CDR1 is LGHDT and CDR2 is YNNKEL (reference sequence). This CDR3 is CASSRIAGNTGELFF. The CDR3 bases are TGTGCCAGCAGCCGAATAGCGGGGAACACCGGGGAGCTGTTTTTT.

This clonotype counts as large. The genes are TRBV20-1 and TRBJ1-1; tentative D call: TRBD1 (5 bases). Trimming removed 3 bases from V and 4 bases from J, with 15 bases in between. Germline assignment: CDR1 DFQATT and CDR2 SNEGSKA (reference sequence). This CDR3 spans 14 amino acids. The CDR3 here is CSASVAGTFTEAFF. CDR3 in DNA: TGCAGTGCTAGCGTTGCTGGGACGTTCACTGAAGCTTTCTTT.

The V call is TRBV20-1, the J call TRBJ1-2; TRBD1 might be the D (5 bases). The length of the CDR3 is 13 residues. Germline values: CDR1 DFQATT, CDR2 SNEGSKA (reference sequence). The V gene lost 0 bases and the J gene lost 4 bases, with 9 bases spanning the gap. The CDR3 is CSARDHDSYGYTF. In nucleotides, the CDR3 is TGCAGTGCTAGAGATCACGACAGCTATGGCTACACCTTC.

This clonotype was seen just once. Here the CDR3 DNA reads TGTGCCAGCAGTCAAACCGCGACAGGGTCAAATGAGCAGTTCTTC. This codes for CASSQTATGSNEQFF. The V gene is TRBV2, the J gene TRBJ2-1; 7 bases are shared with TRBD1. The germline V gene encodes CDR1 SNHLY and CDR2 FYNNEI. The V segment lost 5 bases and the J segment 7 bases; nucleotides outside the gene matches: 11. The CDR3 covers 15 residues.

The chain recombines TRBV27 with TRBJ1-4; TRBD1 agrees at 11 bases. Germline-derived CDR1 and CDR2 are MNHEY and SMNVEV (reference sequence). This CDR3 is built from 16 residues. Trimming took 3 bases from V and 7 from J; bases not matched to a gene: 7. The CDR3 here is CASSLYGQGALEKLFF. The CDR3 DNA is TGTGCCAGCAGTTTGTATGGACAGGGGGCTCTTGAAAAACTGTTTTTT. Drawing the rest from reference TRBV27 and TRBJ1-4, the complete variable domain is EAQVTQNPRYLITVTGKKLTVTCSQNMNHEYMSWYRQDPGLGLRQIYYSMNVEVTDKGDVPEGYKVSRKEKRNFPLILESPSPNQTSLYFCASSLYGQGALEKLFFGSGTQLSVL.

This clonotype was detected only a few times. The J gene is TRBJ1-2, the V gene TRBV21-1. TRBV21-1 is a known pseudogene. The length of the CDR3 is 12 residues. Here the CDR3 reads CASSKALGGYTF. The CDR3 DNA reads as TGTGCCAGCAGCAAAGCGCTGGGTGGCTACACCTTC.

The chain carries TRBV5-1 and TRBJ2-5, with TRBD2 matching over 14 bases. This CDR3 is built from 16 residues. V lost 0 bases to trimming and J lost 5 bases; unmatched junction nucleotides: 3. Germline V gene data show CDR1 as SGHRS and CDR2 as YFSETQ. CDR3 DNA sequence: TGCGCCAGCAGCTTGGGCCGGACTAGCGGGAGGGAGACCCAGTACTTC. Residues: CASSLGRTSGRETQYF.

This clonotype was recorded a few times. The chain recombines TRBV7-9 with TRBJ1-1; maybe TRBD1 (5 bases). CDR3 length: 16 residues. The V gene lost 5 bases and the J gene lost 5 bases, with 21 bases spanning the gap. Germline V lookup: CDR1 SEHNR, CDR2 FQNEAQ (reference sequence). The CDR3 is CASSEPGTKPRTEAFF. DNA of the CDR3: TGTGCCAGCAGCGAACCCGGGACCAAACCGAGGACTGAAGCTTTCTTT.

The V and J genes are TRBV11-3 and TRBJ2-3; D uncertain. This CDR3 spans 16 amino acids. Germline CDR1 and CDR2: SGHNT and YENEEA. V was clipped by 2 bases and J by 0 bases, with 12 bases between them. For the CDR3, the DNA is TGTGCCAGCAGCTTAAGTGGAGCCTCTAGCACAGATACGCAGTATTTT. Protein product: CASSLSGASSTDTQYF.

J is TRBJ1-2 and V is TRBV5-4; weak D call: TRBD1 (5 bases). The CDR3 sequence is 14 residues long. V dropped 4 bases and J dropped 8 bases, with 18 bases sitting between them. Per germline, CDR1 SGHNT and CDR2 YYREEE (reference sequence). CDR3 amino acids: CASSKLGALEGYTF. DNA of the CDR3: TGTGCCAGCAGCAAGCTAGGGGCGCTGGAGGGCTACACCTTC. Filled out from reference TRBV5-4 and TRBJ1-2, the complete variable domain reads ETGVTQSPTHLIKTRGQQVTLRCSSQSGHNTVSWYQQALGQGPQFIFQYYREEENGRGNFPPRFSGLQFPNYSSELNVNALELDDSALYLCASSKLGALEGYTFGSGTRLTVV.

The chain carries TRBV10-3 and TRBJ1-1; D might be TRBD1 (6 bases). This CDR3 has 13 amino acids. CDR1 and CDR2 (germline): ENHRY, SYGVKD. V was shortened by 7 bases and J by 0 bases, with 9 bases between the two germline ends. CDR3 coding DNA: TGTGCCATCAATAGGGGGATGAACACTGAAGCTTTCTTT. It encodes CAINRGMNTEAFF.

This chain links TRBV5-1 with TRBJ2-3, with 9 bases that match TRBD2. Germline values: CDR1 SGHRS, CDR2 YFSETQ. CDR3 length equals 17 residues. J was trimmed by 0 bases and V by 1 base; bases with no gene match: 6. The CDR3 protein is CASSLRVAGASTDTQYF. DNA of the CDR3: TGCGCCAGCAGCTTGAGGGTAGCGGGAGCGAGCACAGATACGCAGTATTTT. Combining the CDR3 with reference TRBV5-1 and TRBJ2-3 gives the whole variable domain KAGVTQTPRYLIKTRGQQVTLSCSPISGHRSVSWYQQTPGQGLQFLFEYFSETQRNKGNFPGRFSGRQFSNSRSEMNVSTLELGDSALYLCASSLRVAGASTDTQYFGPGTRLTVL.